The sequence of this TCR beta chain was determined in a study of blood T cell repertoires in COVID-19 (TCRdb year 2020). For the study in its entirety: Collaborator samples came from the United States, Italy and Spain and covered acute and convalescent phases of COVID-19. The prospective study material was composed of cDNA or gDNA derived from T cells, B-cell-depleted T cells, or PBMCs. The dataset comprised deeply sampled blood TCRbeta repertoires from subjects exposed to, actively infected with, or recovered from COVID-19. A freely available public database, intended as a resource for researchers studying the immune response to SARS-CoV-2, is where the repertoires were released. Samples came from the ongoing ImmuneRACE study (first 160 participants) plus 1,254 subjects from 6 global collaborators. The sample metadata nearly always contained a de-identified subject ID, COVID-19 status, age in years and sex. Where available, HLA class I and class II types were taken from metadata supplied by the sample provider and were not determined by assay-based typing. The investigation overall reported the following: The amount of clinical and demographic metadata varied by source and participant and was provided uncurated.

Comments on this clone: The antigen this receptor binds is unknown. Within one base of it there is no much larger clone, and no base qualities were kept.

Collaborating institutions collected whole blood in K2EDTA tubes following their own protocols. Collaborator samples were shipped for TCRbeta analysis as frozen whole blood, isolated PBMCs, or DNA extracted from either sample type. V and J are trimmed by 3 bases and 7 bases, and the gene matches miss 5 bases of the junction. Reading the germline V gene (reference sequence) gives CDR1 SEHNR and CDR2 FQNEAQ. The CDR3, cysteine through phenylalanine, is 14 amino acids long. The DNA shown is the 42-base CDR3, in frame from base 1. The immunoSEQ Assay, a bias-controlled multiplex PCR, was used to amplify TCRbeta CDR3 regions from genomic DNA. The source study handled its data this way. The number of nucleated cells in each sample was estimated by amplification of reference gene primers within the assay. To quantify the absolute abundance of each unique TCRbeta CDR3 rearrangement, sequence reads were collapsed and filtered. For each sample, productive Simpson clonality was calculated by taking the square root of Simpson's diversity index across productive rearrangements. This is the immuneACCESS table as TCRdb keeps it, with only in-frame sequences that have V and J called. A part of the clones is gone; compared with another copy, unresolved V genes explain less than half, and the rest is unexplained. D and trimming come from the DNA, and the V and J calls and clone size come from that table. The sample data list about 130,000 clones, and around 80% of these were observed just once. 37% of the sample comes from the top ten.

The TCR comes from a man aged 40-49 years with active or convalescent COVID-19. Sequencing was carried out using peripheral blood. The sequence joins TRBV7-9 to TRBJ2-1, with 8 bases matching TRBD1. CDR3 sequence: CASSFRTGTNEQFF. The nucleotide sequence is TGTGCCAGCAGCTTTCGGACAGGGACTAATGAGCAGTTCTTC. The reference TRBV7-9 and TRBJ2-1 proteins fill in what lies around the CDR3, so the full variable domain reads DTGVSQNPRHKITKRGQNVTFRCDPISEHNRLYWYRQTLGQGPEFLTYFQNEAQLEKSRLLSDRFSAERPKGSFSTLEIQRTEQGDSAMYLCASSFRTGTNEQFFGPGTRLTVL.